The 19 T cell receptor beta chains presented below share a single source sample, sequenced in a study of blood T cells in healthy people across ages. PCR was performed a second time for about 6 to 11 cycles using a sample-barcoded 5' primer and a J-beta primer mix. TCRdb processed the 5' RACE reads anew with MiXCR; each CDR3 protein has one entry. The table shows roughly 1,500,000 distinct CDR3 sequences, with approximately 32% occurring only once. Sequencing used blood. Receptors originate from a young woman in good health.

This chain joins TRBV29-1 and TRBJ2-1; the D gene could be TRBD1 or TRBD2 (6 bases each). Trimming pared 6 bases from V and 10 bases from J, leaving 19 bases between. This CDR3 has 13 amino acids. CDR1 and CDR2 from the germline V gene are SQVTM and ANQGSEA. The CDR3, as DNA: TGCAGCGTGGGCGGGACACCTTTTAGGGAGCAGTTCTTC. It yields the protein CSVGGTPFREQFF.

The genes are TRBV7-3 and TRBJ2-3; D not certain. The germline V gene has CDR1 SGHTA and CDR2 FQGTGA. Deletions cut 2 bases from V and 4 bases from J, with 16 bases between. The CDR3 contains 16 residues. CDR3 amino acids: CASSLSAPRAPDTQYF. In DNA form, the CDR3 reads TGTGCCAGCAGCTTATCGGCCCCAAGGGCCCCAGATACGCAGTATTTT.

This clonotype was counted a few times. The CDR3 protein is CASSVTGGRSATQYF. The CDR3 DNA is TGTGCCAGCAGTGTGACAGGGGGGCGATCGGCGACCCAGTACTTC. The V and J genes are TRBV25-1 and TRBJ2-5, with 9 nucleotides matching TRBD1. Germline CDR1 MGHDK, CDR2 SYGVNS. This CDR3 has 15 residues. J gave up 7 bases and V 4 bases, and 10 bases lay outside the gene matches. Full variable domain (rest looked up from reference TRBV25-1 and TRBJ2-5): EADIYQTPRYLVIGTGKKITLECSQTMGHDKMYWYQQDPGMELHLIHYSYGVNSTEKGDLSSESTVSRIRTEHFPLTLESARPSHTSQYLCASSVTGGRSATQYFGPGTRLLVL.

The genes are TRBV15 and TRBJ2-6; maybe TRBD1 (6 bases). The germline gives CDR1 LNHNV, CDR2 YYDKDF (reference sequence). CDR3 length: 20 residues. Trimming took off 0 bases at V and 4 bases at J, with 22 bases between the two ends. In DNA, the CDR3 is TGTGCCACCAGCAGAGATTATACAGGGAAAAAGGGCTTGGGGGCCAACGTCCTGACTTTC. Translation gives CATSRDYTGKKGLGANVLTF. Using reference TRBV15 and TRBJ2-6 for the parts outside the CDR3, the full variable domain is DAMVIQNPRYQVTQFGKPVTLSCSQTLNHNVMYWYQQKSSQAPKLLFHYYDKDFNNEADTPDNFQSRRPNTSFCFLDIRSPGLGDTAMYLCATSRDYTGKKGLGANVLTFGAGSRLTVL.

This clonotype was observed a few times. The chain employs TRBV7-3 and TRBJ2-7; no definite D call. CDR3 length: 15 amino acids. The germline CDR1 and CDR2 sequences are SGHTA and FQGTGA. Trimming stripped 2 bases from V and 2 bases from J, with 13 bases between. The CDR3 nucleotides read TGTGCCAGCAGCTTATACCCCAATACGGCCTACGAGCAGTACTTC. Translating it yields CASSLYPNTAYEQYF. The variable domain in full, with the rest retrieved from reference TRBV7-3 and TRBJ2-7, is GAGVSQTPSNKVTEKGKYVELRCDPISGHTALYWYRQSLGQGPEFLIYFQGTGAADDSGLPNDRFFAVRPEGSVSTLKIQRTERGDSAVYLCASSLYPNTAYEQYFGPGTRLTVT.

The genes are TRBV28 and TRBJ2-7; TRBD1 might be the D (6 bases). The CDR3 runs 12 residues. The germline V and J ends were trimmed by 10 bases and 5 bases, with 15 bases remaining between them. The germline CDR1 and CDR2 sequences are MDHEN and SYDVKM. CDR3 amino acids: CATLMGADEQYF. CDR3 in DNA: TGTGCCACCCTTATGGGGGCGGACGAGCAGTACTTC.

A word on this clonotype: A much larger clone lies one base from this, so it may be a read error. CDR3 sequence: CAISGTPRTDTQYF. CDR3 DNA: TGTGCCATCAGTGGGACGCCTAGGACCGATACGCAGTATTTT. The chain links TRBV10-3 to TRBJ2-3; D gene unclear. The germline CDR1 and CDR2 sequences are ENHRY and SYGVKD. Trimming took 4 bases from V and 6 from J, leaving 14 bases between them. This CDR3 has 14 residues.

About this clonotype: The junction departs from germline at one end; a sequencing error may be responsible. This chain connects TRBV6-1 to TRBJ2-3; 8 bases match TRBD2. The CDR3 contains 13 residues. CDR1 MNHNS and CDR2 SASEGT come from the germline V gene. The CDR3 DNA is TGTGCCAGCAACAGCGGGGGCACAGATATGCAGTATTTT. Its protein is CASNSGGTDMQYF.

This clonotype has just a few counts. This chain joins TRBV20-1 and TRBJ2-3; 15 nucleotides line up with TRBD2. The CDR3 is made up of 19 amino acids. Trimming cost V 1 base and J 1 base; bases outside gene matches: 9. Germline V gives CDR1 DFQATT, CDR2 SNEGSKA (reference sequence). The CDR3 DNA sequence: TGCAGTGCTAGAGTGGGACTAGCGGGAGGCCCTTCAGGCACAGATACGCAGTATTTT. Its protein product is CSARVGLAGGPSGTDTQYF.

This clonotype occurred a few times. The rearrangement links TRBV4-1 to TRBJ1-1; no reliable D call. Germline V gene sequence: CDR1 MGHRA, CDR2 YSYEKL. V lost 1 base to trimming and J lost 6 bases, with 12 bases between them. There are 14 residues in the CDR3. This chain's CDR3 is CASSQGQYRAEAFF. In DNA, the CDR3 is TGCGCCAGCAGCCAAGGCCAGTATAGGGCTGAAGCTTTCTTT.

The chain couples TRBV13 to TRBJ2-7; possible D gene TRBD1, 6 bases. CDR1 is PRHDT and CDR2 is FYEKMQ in the germline V gene (reference sequence). Between the trimmed V and J ends, which lost 6 bases and 2 bases, there was a span of 14 bases. The CDR3 is 14 amino acids. The CDR3 DNA reads as TGTGCCAGCAGGCCTCAGGGGTCCCCCTACGAGCAGTACTTC. It codes for CASRPQGSPYEQYF.

The J gene is TRBJ2-7, the V gene TRBV11-2; 10 bases match TRBD2. This CDR3 contains 15 residues. J lost 8 bases, V lost 5 bases, and 12 bases had no gene match. CDR1 is SGHAT, CDR2 FQNNGV, per germline. The CDR3 reads CASSVGTSEFTKQYF. The CDR3 region has the DNA TGTGCCAGCAGCGTAGGGACTAGCGAGTTTACCAAGCAGTACTTC.

This clonotype was recorded at least ten times. CDR3 nucleotide sequence: TGTGCCACCAGCAGAGATTCGGGTTTCGAGCAGTACTTC. It yields the protein CATSRDSGFEQYF. The chain has TRBV15 and TRBJ2-7; no firm D call. V was cut by 0 bases and J by 6 bases, with 9 bases left in between. This CDR3 region has 13 residues. The germline gives CDR1 LNHNV, CDR2 YYDKDF (reference sequence). Drawing the rest from reference TRBV15 and TRBJ2-7, the complete variable domain is DAMVIQNPRYQVTQFGKPVTLSCSQTLNHNVMYWYQQKSSQAPKLLFHYYDKDFNNEADTPDNFQSRRPNTSFCFLDIRSPGLGDTAMYLCATSRDSGFEQYFGPGTRLTVT.

This clonotype was detected ten times or more. CDR3 loop: CASSLEWIAGSGYQETQYF. In nucleotides, the CDR3 is TGTGCCAGCAGCTTAGAGTGGATAGCGGGGTCCGGGTACCAAGAGACCCAGTACTTC. V gene TRBV7-2 combines with J gene TRBJ2-5, with 8 bases fitting TRBD2. The germline V gene encodes CDR1 SGHTA and CDR2 FQGNSA. V shed 1 base, J shed 0 bases, and the junction held 13 bases outside the gene matches. This CDR3 region has 19 residues.

This chain links TRBV5-1 with TRBJ2-2, with TRBD2 identical over 12 bases. The junction had 7 bases not matched to a gene; V was cut back by 6 bases and J by 7 bases. The CDR3 is 15 amino acids. Germline CDR1 SGHRS, CDR2 YFSETQ. The DNA of the CDR3 is TGCGCCAGCAAGATACTAGCGGGAGGAAGCGGGGAGCTGTTTTTT. Encoded protein: CASKILAGGSGELFF.

For this clonotype: This may come from a read error, since a much larger clone is one base off. The chain couples TRBV9 to TRBJ2-1, with 9 bases aligning to TRBD2. Trimming at V came to 4 bases and at J to 4 bases, leaving 12 bases not matched to a gene. Germline CDR1 and CDR2: SGDLS and YYNGEE. The CDR3 covers 17 residues. Written as DNA, the CDR3 is TGTGCCAGCAGCATGGGAGCCCTAGCGGGGCTATACAATGAGCAGTTCTTC. This sequence encodes CASSMGALAGLYNEQFF.

In the case of this clonotype: A read error is likely, as this CDR3 ends without the conserved phenylalanine or tryptophan. This chain uses TRBV7-2 with TRBJ2-4; 12 bases fit TRBD1. This CDR3 region has 17 residues. The junction had 5 bases not matched to a gene; V was cut back by 4 bases and J by 1 base. Germline V gene data show CDR1 as SGHTA and CDR2 as FQGNSA. In nucleotides, the CDR3 is TGTGCCAGCAGCTCGGGACAGGGGGCTGCGGCCAAAAACATTCAGTACTCC. Protein: CASSSGQGAAAKNIQYS.

The V and J genes are TRBV9 and TRBJ2-5, with TRBD2 matching 11 bases. The CDR3 spans 14 residues. Germline-derived CDR1 and CDR2 are SGDLS and YYNGEE. V gave up 3 bases and J gave up 13 bases; unmatched junction bases: 11. DNA for the CDR3: TGTGCCAGCAGCGCCGGGACTAGCGGTCCCGGGCCGTACTTC. It encodes CASSAGTSGPGPYF.

This clonotype was seen a handful of times. V gene TRBV27 combines with J gene TRBJ2-5; 8 bases fit TRBD2. Germline V gene data show CDR1 as MNHEY and CDR2 as SMNVEV (reference sequence). The CDR3 has 14 residues. The V segment lost 4 bases and the J segment 5 bases; nucleotides outside the gene matches: 6. The CDR3 loop is CASSSERGWETQYF. The CDR3 DNA reads as TGTGCCAGCAGTTCTGAGCGGGGGTGGGAGACCCAGTACTTC.